The present T cell receptor beta chain was sequenced within a study of T-cell memory formation after mild COVID-19. Via MiXCR, TCRdb re-called the 5' RACE reads, giving one row per CDR3 protein. This table has 250,000 to 350,000 distinct CDR3 sequences, roughly an eighth appearing once. This sequence was found in a man younger than 35 who had mild COVID-19 (a few samples of this study predate the infection). Cell type and time point are not known. The specimen was PBMCs or a T cell subset sorted from them (not recorded which).

The CDR3 region is CASSLSGRGDYEQYF. The CDR3 region has the DNA TGTGCCAGCAGTCTTTCGGGCAGGGGAGACTACGAGCAGTACTTC. The chain joins TRBV12-3 or TRBV12-4 to TRBJ2-7; perhaps TRBD1 as D (6 bases). The CDR3 covers 15 residues. V was trimmed by 5 bases and J by 3 bases, leaving 17 bases between them.